The subject of this entry is one T cell receptor (beta chain). One entry per CDR3 protein results from TCRdb running MiXCR on the RT-PCR reads. This table has approximately 500,000 distinct CDR3 sequences, approximately 15% appearing once. This specimen belongs to a study of response to subunit inactivated influenza vaccine. The origin of this receptor is a man between 50 and 59 years old who received an inactivated influenza vaccine. The sequencing used PBMCs from blood, collected 12 days after vaccination.

The CDR3 sequence is CSVSGEQETQYF. For the CDR3, the DNA is TGCAGCGTTTCGGGGGAACAAGAGACCCAGTACTTC. This chain links TRBV29-1 with TRBJ2-5, with a weak D call TRBD2 (6 bases). The CDR3 runs to 12 residues. Trimming removed 5 bases from V and 2 bases from J, with 9 bases in between. The germline V gene has CDR1 SQVTM and CDR2 ANQGSEA. Full variable domain (rest looked up from reference TRBV29-1 and TRBJ2-5): SAVISQKPSRDICQRGTSLTIQCQVDSQVTMMFWYRQQPGQSLTLIATANQGSEATYESGFVIDKFPISRPNLTFSTLTVSNMSPEDSSIYLCSVSGEQETQYFGPGTRLLVL.